What follows are 15 T cell receptor beta chains derived from one specimen sequenced in a study of human T cells and chemical hapten exposure. Time point denoted: healthy volunteer bleed at 2 weeks. Total RNA came from unfractionated whole blood. Using its own MiXCR run on the RACE reads, TCRdb lists one record per CDR3 protein. This sample yields 130,000 or so distinct CDR3 sequences, of which around 8.3% are seen a single time; 1.5% to 2% belongs to the top ten. What was sequenced was whole blood. These receptors originate from a male donor in good health. Some clones in this sample may be carry-over from other donors' samples.

This clonotype was found a few times. The chain links TRBV6-6 to TRBJ2-5; D call uncertain. V shed 2 bases and J shed 2 bases, with 3 bases lying between them. CDR3 length equals 12 residues. From germline, CDR1 is MNHNY and CDR2 SVGAGI (reference sequence). The CDR3 here is CASSYGQETQYF. CDR3 nucleotide sequence: TGTGCCAGCAGTTACGGACAAGAGACCCAGTACTTC.

This clonotype has only a few counts. The chain is built from TRBV6-5 and TRBJ2-7, with 10 bases fitting TRBD1. Germline CDR1 reads MNHEY; CDR2 reads SVGAGI. V gave up 5 bases and J gave up 5 bases; unmatched junction bases: 12. This CDR3 has 16 residues. CDR3 DNA sequence: TGTGCCAGCAGTCGTCCCCGGGACAGGGGTATGAACGAGCAGTACTTC. This translates into CASSRPRDRGMNEQYF.

This clonotype occurred a few times. The rearrangement links TRBV6-1 to TRBJ2-2, with no clear D. The germline V and J ends were trimmed by 4 bases and 3 bases, with 9 bases remaining between them. This CDR3 is 14 amino acids long. Germline CDR1 reads MNHNS; CDR2 reads SASEGT. This chain's CDR3 is CASSVASYTGELFF. The CDR3 nucleotides read TGTGCCAGCAGTGTAGCCTCTTACACCGGGGAGCTGTTTTTT.

This chain links TRBV29-1 with TRBJ2-5; possibly TRBD1 or TRBD2 for D (6 bases each). Germline V gives CDR1 SQVTM, CDR2 ANQGSEA. Deletions cut 7 bases from V and 2 bases from J, with 20 bases between. The CDR3 has 15 residues. In DNA form, the CDR3 reads TGCAGCGCCGGCGGGGCAGGGGCACCTCAAGAGACCCAGTACTTC. It is translated as CSAGGAGAPQETQYF.

The chain uses TRBV6-6 and TRBJ1-3, with a possible D match to TRBD1 (6 bases). CDR3 size: 16 residues. CDR1 MNHNY and CDR2 SVGAGI come from the germline V gene (reference sequence). The V and J ends lost 7 bases and 0 bases respectively, with 16 bases between them. DNA of the CDR3: TGTGCCAGCAACCTACAGGGTCCTGGCTCTGGAAACACCATATATTTT. Encoded protein: CASNLQGPGSGNTIYF.

V gene TRBV12-3 or TRBV12-4 combines with J gene TRBJ1-1; no clear D. Trimming took off 5 bases at V and 0 bases at J, with 13 bases between the two ends. CDR3 length: 15 amino acids. CDR3 in amino acids: CASSPGRSMNTEAFF. The CDR3 bases are TGTGCCAGCAGTCCCGGACGGTCCATGAACACTGAAGCTTTCTTT.

This clonotype was observed a few times. The chain links TRBV2 to TRBJ2-4; TRBD1 aligns across 10 bases. Germline V lookup: CDR1 SNHLY, CDR2 FYNNEI. J lost 8 bases, V lost 6 bases, and 1 base had no gene match. The CDR3 has 12 amino acids. The CDR3 DNA reads as TGTGCCAGCAGGGACAGGGGGGACATTCAGTACTTC. Translation gives CASRDRGDIQYF. Filled out from reference TRBV2 and TRBJ2-4, the complete variable domain reads EPEVTQTPSHQVTQMGQEVILRCVPISNHLYFYWYRQILGQKVEFLVSFYNNEISEKSEIFDDQFSVERPDGSNFTLKIRSTKLEDSAMYFCASRDRGDIQYFGAGTRLSVL.

The chain joins TRBV7-9 to TRBJ2-7; D may be TRBD1 (6 bases). The CDR3 sequence is 15 residues long. The germline V and J ends were trimmed by 4 bases and 0 bases, with 13 bases remaining between them. The germline V gene has CDR1 SEHNR and CDR2 FQNEAQ (reference sequence). CDR3 loop: CASSSQTGFSYEQYF. Written as DNA, the CDR3 is TGTGCCAGCAGCTCCCAGACAGGTTTCTCCTACGAGCAGTACTTC.

This chain connects TRBV7-9 to TRBJ2-2; D is possibly TRBD1 (5 bases). The CDR3 loop spans 14 amino acids. V lost 3 bases, J lost 5 bases, and 10 bases lay in between. In germline, CDR1 is SEHNR, CDR2 FQNEAQ (reference sequence). The CDR3 is CASSFGRDTGELFF. Written as DNA, the CDR3 is TGTGCCAGCAGCTTCGGCAGGGATACCGGGGAGCTGTTTTTT.

This clonotype was seen repeatedly, ten times or more. The chain links TRBV4-2 to TRBJ2-1, with 7 bases aligning to TRBD2. After removal of 6 bases from V and 5 bases from J, the junction contained 7 bases not matched to a gene. Germline V gene lookup returns CDR1 LGHNA and CDR2 YNFKEQ. The CDR3 covers 14 residues. CDR3 region: CASSIRLADNEQFF. In DNA, the CDR3 is TGTGCCAGCAGTATCCGACTAGCAGACAATGAGCAGTTCTTC.

This clonotype was recorded at least ten times. The V and J genes are TRBV7-2 and TRBJ1-6; 8 nucleotides match TRBD1. Looked up from germline, CDR1 is SGHTA and CDR2 is FQGNSA. V gave up 5 bases and J gave up 13 bases; unmatched junction bases: 13. This CDR3 is 15 amino acids long. The CDR3 nucleotides are TGTGCCAGCAGCGGTCGGGACAGGTCCTATCGGCCCCTCCACTTT. Amino acids: CASSGRDRSYRPLHF.

J is TRBJ2-7 and V is TRBV10-3; 10 bases match TRBD1. The length of the CDR3 is 15 residues. The germline V gene has CDR1 ENHRY and CDR2 SYGVKD. Unmatched junction bases numbered 6, after V lost 4 bases and J lost 3 bases. CDR3 sequence: CAISVVTGGDYEQYF. As DNA, the CDR3 is TGTGCCATCAGTGTGGTGACAGGGGGCGACTACGAGCAGTACTTC.

This clonotype was seen more than once but under ten times. The chain is built from TRBV10-3 and TRBJ2-1; TRBD2 agrees at 10 bases. V shed 6 bases, J shed 5 bases, and the junction held 16 bases outside the gene matches. CDR3 length: 18 amino acids. CDR1 is ENHRY and CDR2 is SYGVKD in the germline V gene. The chain's CDR3 is CAISDPGPSGGRNNEQFF. For the CDR3, the DNA is TGTGCCATCAGCGACCCAGGCCCTAGCGGGGGACGCAACAATGAGCAGTTCTTC.

This clonotype was recorded at least ten times. V and J are TRBV19 and TRBJ1-5, with D perhaps matching TRBD1 (6 bases). CDR3 length: 15 residues. CDR1 and CDR2 from the germline V gene are LNHDA and SQIVND (reference sequence). Trimming removed 11 bases at V and 2 bases at J, with 19 bases between. The CDR3 DNA reads TGTGCCTGCACCTCGGACAGTTGGGGCAATCAGCCCCAGCATTTT. Protein sequence: CACTSDSWGNQPQHF. The full variable domain, completed using reference TRBV19 and TRBJ1-5, is DGGITQSPKYLFRKEGQNVTLSCEQNLNHDAMYWYRQDPGQGLRLIYYSQIVNDFQKGDIAEGYSVSREKKESFPLTVTSAQKNPTAFYLCACTSDSWGNQPQHFGDGTRLSIL.

This clonotype was counted a few times. This chain joins TRBV29-1 and TRBJ2-1; TRBD1 matches 10 bases. The CDR3 consists of 13 residues. Germline V gives CDR1 SQVTM, CDR2 ANQGSEA. V dropped 7 bases and J dropped 10; count of bases not matched to a gene: 10. CDR3 region: CSATGTGASEQFF. Here the CDR3 DNA reads TGCAGCGCTACCGGGACAGGGGCATCGGAGCAGTTCTTC.